This T cell receptor beta chain was sequenced during a study of Graves' ophthalmopathy and Graves' hyperthyroidism. Study details: Peripheral blood was gathered at the point of initial diagnosis, before any treatment started. Study findings and constraints: In predicting ophthalmopathy progression, the model reached 70.59% sensitivity and 72% to 85% specificity.

This clonotype was seen repeatedly, ten times or more. The antigen is undetermined. Germline CDR1 SGHTA, CDR2 FQGNSA. CDR3 length: 15 residues. Trimming left V 4 bases short and J 0 bases short, with 12 bases between. Amplifying from RNA transcripts, the study obtained TCR beta CDR3 regions. Second-round multiplex PCR came after first-round RT-PCR with HTBI primers. TCRdb processed the multiplex PCR reads anew with MiXCR; each CDR3 protein has one entry. Of approximately 500,000 distinct CDR3 sequences listed, roughly 14% are singletons. The sequence came from a woman between 25 and 40 years old with Graves' ophthalmopathy. The chain has TRBV7-2 and TRBJ1-1, with unresolved D. Material for sequencing was blood. DNA of the CDR3: TGTGCCAGCAGCTCCCCGGGCCTACTGAACACTGAAGCTTTCTTT. Amino acids: CASSSPGLLNTEAFF.